These 2 T cell receptor beta chains were all obtained from the same sample, sequenced in a study of post-analysis software for immune sequencing data. Findings of the study overall: Elevated frequency relative to controls characterized four or five TRBV segments in patients, TRBV5-6, TRBV5-1 and TRBV20-1 among them.

The antigens of these receptors remain unknown. Unique molecular identifiers tagged the TCR beta cDNA libraries. TCRdb redid the calling of the PCR reads with MiXCR, one entry per CDR3 protein. This sample has roughly 730,000 distinct CDR3 sequences, with roughly 29% found just once. Sequenced: blood. The receptors were gathered from a girl aged 10-17 years with multiple sclerosis.

This clonotype was seen more than once but under ten times. The chain carries TRBV5-1 and TRBJ2-1, with 7 nucleotides matching TRBD2. This CDR3 comprises 15 residues. Germline values: CDR1 SGHRS, CDR2 YFSETQ. Trimming cost V 3 bases and J 4 bases; bases outside gene matches: 7. The CDR3 loop reads CASSSGGGQYNEQFF. The CDR3 DNA is TGCGCCAGCAGCTCGGGGGGAGGGCAATACAATGAGCAGTTCTTC. The full variable domain, rest sourced from reference TRBV5-1 and TRBJ2-1, is KAGVTQTPRYLIKTRGQQVTLSCSPISGHRSVSWYQQTPGQGLQFLFEYFSETQRNKGNFPGRFSGRQFSNSRSEMNVSTLELGDSALYLCASSSGGGQYNEQFFGPGTRLTVL.

This clonotype has only a few counts. CDR3 coding DNA: TGCAGTGCGAGGACAGGGGGCGGCAATCAGCCCCAGCATTTT. This codes for CSARTGGGNQPQHF. V is TRBV20-1 and J is TRBJ1-5, with 11 bases lining up with TRBD1. This CDR3 has 14 amino acids. CDR1 DFQATT and CDR2 SNEGSKA come from the germline V gene (reference sequence). With 6 bases clipped from V and 2 bases from J, the junction kept 3 bases outside the gene matches.